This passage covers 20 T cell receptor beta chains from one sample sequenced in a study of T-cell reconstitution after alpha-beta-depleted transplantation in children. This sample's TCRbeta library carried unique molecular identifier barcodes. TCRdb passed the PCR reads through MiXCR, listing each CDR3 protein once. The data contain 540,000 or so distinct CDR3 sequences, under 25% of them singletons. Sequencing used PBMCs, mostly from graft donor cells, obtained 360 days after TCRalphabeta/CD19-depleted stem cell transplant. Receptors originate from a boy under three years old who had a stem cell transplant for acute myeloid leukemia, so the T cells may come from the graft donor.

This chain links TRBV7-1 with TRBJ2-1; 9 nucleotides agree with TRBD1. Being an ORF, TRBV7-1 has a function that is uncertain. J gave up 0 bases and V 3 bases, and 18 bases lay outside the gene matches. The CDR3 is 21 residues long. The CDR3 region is CASSSPVSGTGSTSSYNEQFF. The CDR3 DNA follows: TGTGCCAGCAGCTCCCCCGTCTCCGGGACAGGGTCCACCAGCTCCTACAATGAGCAGTTCTTC.

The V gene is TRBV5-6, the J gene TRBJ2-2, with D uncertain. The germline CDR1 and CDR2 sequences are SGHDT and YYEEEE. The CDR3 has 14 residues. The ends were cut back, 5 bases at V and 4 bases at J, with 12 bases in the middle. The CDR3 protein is CASRGLDRTGELFF. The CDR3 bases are TGTGCCAGCAGGGGTTTAGACCGCACCGGGGAGCTGTTTTTT.

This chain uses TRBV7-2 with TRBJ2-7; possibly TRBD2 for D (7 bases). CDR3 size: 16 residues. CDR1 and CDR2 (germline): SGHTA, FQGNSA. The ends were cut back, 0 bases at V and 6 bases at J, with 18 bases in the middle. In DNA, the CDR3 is TGTGCCAGCAGCTTAGCGGGGAGGGGGGTCTCCCCCGAGCAGTACGTC. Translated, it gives CASSLAGRGVSPEQYV.

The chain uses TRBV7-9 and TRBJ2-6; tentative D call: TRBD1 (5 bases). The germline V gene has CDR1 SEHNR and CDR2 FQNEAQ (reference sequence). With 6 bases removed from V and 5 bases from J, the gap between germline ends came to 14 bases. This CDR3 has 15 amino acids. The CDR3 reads CASSQAGIWANVLTF. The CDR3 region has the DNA TGTGCCAGCAGTCAGGCAGGGATCTGGGCCAACGTCCTGACTTTC.

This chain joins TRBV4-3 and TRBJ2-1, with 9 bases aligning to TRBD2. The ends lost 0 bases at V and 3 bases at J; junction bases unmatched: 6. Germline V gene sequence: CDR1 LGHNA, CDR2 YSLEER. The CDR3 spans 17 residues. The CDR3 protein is CASSQDGSSGVYNEQFF. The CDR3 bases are TGCGCCAGCAGCCAAGATGGTTCTAGCGGGGTCTACAATGAGCAGTTCTTC.

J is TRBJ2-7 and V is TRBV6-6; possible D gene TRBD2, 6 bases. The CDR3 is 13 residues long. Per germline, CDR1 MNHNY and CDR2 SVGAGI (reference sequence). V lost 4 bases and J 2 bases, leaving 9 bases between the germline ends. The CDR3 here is CASSWGDPYEQYV. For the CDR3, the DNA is TGTGCCAGCAGTTGGGGGGATCCCTACGAGCAGTACGTC.

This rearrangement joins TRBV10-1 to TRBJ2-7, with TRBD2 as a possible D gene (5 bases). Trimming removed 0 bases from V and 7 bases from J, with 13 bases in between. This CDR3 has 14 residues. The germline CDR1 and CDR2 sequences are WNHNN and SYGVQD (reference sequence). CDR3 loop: CASSESRGTREQYV. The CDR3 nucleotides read TGCGCCAGCAGTGAGTCTCGGGGAACGAGAGAGCAGTACGTC.

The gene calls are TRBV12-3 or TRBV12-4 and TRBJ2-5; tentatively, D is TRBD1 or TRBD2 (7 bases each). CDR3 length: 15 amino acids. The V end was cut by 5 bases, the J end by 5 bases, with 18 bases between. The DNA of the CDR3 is TGTGCCAGCAGTCTATATGGGACAGCGGGGGAGACCCAGTACTTC. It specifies CASSLYGTAGETQYF.

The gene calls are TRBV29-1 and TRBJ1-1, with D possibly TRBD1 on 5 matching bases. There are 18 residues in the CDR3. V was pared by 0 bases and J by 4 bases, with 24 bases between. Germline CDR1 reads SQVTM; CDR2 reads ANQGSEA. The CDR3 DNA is TGCAGCGTTGAAGATCTTCTTTGGGTGCAGGGAGGGAGCACTGAAGCTTTCTTT. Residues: CSVEDLLWVQGGSTEAFF.

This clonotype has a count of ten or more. CDR3 protein: CASSLGRGLSTGELFF. The CDR3, as DNA: TGTGCCAGCAGCTTAGGAAGGGGGCTGAGCACCGGGGAGCTGTTTTTT. V gene TRBV7-2 combines with J gene TRBJ2-2; TRBD1 agrees at 7 bases. The germline CDR1 and CDR2 sequences are SGHTA and FQGNSA. The CDR3 loop spans 16 amino acids. The J segment lost 4 bases and the V segment lost 1 base, leaving 6 bases of the junction unmatched. The complete variable domain, with remaining parts taken from reference TRBV7-2 and TRBJ2-2, reads GAGVSQSPSNKVTEKGKDVELRCDPISGHTALYWYRQSLGQGLEFLIYFQGNSAPDKSGLPSDRFSAERTGGSVSTLTIQRTQQEDSAVYLCASSLGRGLSTGELFFGEGSRLTVL.

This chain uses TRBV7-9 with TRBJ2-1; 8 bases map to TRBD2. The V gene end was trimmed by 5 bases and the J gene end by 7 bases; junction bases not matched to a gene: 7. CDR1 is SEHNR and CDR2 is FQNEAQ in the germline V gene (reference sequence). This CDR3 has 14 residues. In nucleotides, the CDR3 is TGTGCCAGCAGCAGTACTAGCGGAGGAAATGAGCAGTTCTTC. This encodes CASSSTSGGNEQFF.

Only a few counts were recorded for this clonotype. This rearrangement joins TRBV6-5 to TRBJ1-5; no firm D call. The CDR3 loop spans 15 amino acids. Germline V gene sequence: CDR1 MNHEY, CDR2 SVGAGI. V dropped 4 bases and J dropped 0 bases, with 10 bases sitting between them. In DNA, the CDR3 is TGTGCCAGCAGTTGGCGGGAATATAGCAATCAGCCCCAGCATTTT. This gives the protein CASSWREYSNQPQHF.

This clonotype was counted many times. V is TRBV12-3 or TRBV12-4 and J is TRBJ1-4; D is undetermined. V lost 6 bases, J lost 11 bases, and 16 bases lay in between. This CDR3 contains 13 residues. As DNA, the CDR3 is TGTGCCAGCAGCCATATCTGGGATGGGAAACTGTTTTTT. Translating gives CASSHIWDGKLFF.

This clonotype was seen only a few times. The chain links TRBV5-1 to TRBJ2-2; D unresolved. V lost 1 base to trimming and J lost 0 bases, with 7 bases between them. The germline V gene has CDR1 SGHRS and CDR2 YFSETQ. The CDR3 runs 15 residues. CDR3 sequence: CASSLNIANTGELFF. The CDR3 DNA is TGCGCCAGCAGCTTGAACATCGCGAACACCGGGGAGCTGTTTTTT.

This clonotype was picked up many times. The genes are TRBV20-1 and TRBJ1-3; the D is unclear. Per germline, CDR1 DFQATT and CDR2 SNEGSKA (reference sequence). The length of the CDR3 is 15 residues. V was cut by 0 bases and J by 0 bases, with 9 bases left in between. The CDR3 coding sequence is TGCAGTGCTAGAGAATACGGGAACTCTGGAAACACCATATATTTT. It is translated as CSAREYGNSGNTIYF.

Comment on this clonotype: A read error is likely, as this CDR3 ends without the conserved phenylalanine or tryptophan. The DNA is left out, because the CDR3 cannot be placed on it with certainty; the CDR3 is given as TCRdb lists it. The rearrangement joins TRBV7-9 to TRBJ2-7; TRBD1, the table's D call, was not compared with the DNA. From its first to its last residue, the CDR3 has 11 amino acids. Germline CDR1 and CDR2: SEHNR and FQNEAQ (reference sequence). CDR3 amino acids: CASSLLRVRKI.

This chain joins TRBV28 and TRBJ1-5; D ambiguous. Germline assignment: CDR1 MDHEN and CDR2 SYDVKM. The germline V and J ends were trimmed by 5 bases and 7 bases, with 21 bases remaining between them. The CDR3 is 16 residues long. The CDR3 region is CASSPAGNGIGQPQHF. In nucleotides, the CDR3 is TGTGCCAGCAGTCCGGCCGGGAACGGGATTGGGCAGCCCCAGCATTTT.

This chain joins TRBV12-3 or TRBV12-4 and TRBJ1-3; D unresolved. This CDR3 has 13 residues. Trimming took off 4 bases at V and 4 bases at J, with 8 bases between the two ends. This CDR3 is CASSSNIGNTIYF. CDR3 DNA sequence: TGTGCCAGCAGTTCCAATATCGGAAACACCATATATTTT.

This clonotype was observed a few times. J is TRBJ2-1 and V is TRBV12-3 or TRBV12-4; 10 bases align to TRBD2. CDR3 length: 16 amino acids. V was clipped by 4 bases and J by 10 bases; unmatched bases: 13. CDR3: CASSSYGLAAREEQFF. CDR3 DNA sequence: TGTGCCAGCAGTTCTTACGGACTAGCGGCGAGGGAGGAGCAGTTCTTC.

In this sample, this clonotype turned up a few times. Here the CDR3 DNA reads TGTGCCAGCAGTTACTCGACGGCGACAGGGGGCGATGAGCAGTTCTTC. Residues: CASSYSTATGGDEQFF. The chain recombines TRBV6-5 with TRBJ2-1; TRBD1 matches at 10 bases. V shed 0 bases, J shed 8 bases, and the junction held 7 bases outside the gene matches. The V gene's germline CDR1 is MNHEY and CDR2 SVGAGI. This CDR3 region has 16 residues.